Sequencing of this TCR beta chain was carried out in a study of cytomegalovirus exposure and HLA in healthy donors. Study overall: For the approximately 400 genotyped donors, about 81% fell within the Caucasian-associated ancestry cluster.

Unmatched junction bases numbered 12, after V lost 4 bases and J lost 2 bases. Per germline, CDR1 SGHTA and CDR2 FQGNSA. The CDR3 has 17 amino acids. The primer mix had 60 Vbeta and 13 Jbeta primers. Sequencing was performed with immunoSEQ multiplex PCR; in TCRdb, only in-frame clones are kept and a portion is missing. The repertoire holds 200,000 or so clones, with approximately 87% as singletons. The sequenced sample was PBMCs. This TCR derives from a young man in good health and CMV-seronegative. The chain combines TRBV7-2 with TRBJ1-1, with 8 nucleotides matching TRBD1. In nucleotides, the CDR3 is TGTGCCAGCAGCTCGCCGGGCAGGGGGCCCTCAAACACTGAAGCTTTCTTT. The encoded protein is CASSSPGRGPSNTEAFF.